This TCR beta chain came from a study of vaccination effects on CD4 cells after COVID-19. Study-wide background: The post-vaccine samples were taken, at the median, 72 days after the second dose. The study's findings and limits: Marked clonal contraction was seen late after vaccination (in both infection- and vaccine-induced clones). Just 1 of 255 vaccine-induced clones in healthy recipients was cross-reactive.

CDR3 length equals 13 residues. V lost 7 bases, J lost 3 bases, and 10 bases lay in between. Germline V gene data show CDR1 as MNHEY and CDR2 as SVGAGI. In the ViraFEST assay, antigen-specific CD4+ clonotypes were identified by expansion after peptide-pool stimulation. When ten to eleven days of culture had elapsed, CD4+ T cells were isolated. The vaccine given was either BNT162b2 or mRNA-1273, in two doses. Absence of prior SARS-CoV-2 infection characterized the vaccine recipients, who showed negative nucleocapsid antibodies. The data were produced by immunoSEQ multiplex PCR, yet TCRdb's version contains in-frame clones alone and is incomplete. The sample has about 46,000 clones; over 60% are singletons. To note about this clone: Its antigen is as yet unknown.

The J gene is TRBJ1-3, the V gene TRBV6-5, with D uncertain. The source material was CD4+ T cells from PBMCs cultured with HCoV-OC43 spike peptides, sampled after COVID-19 vaccination. Subset described: HCoV-OC43 spike overlapping peptide pool stimulation. The source is a human donor who received a COVID-19 vaccine. CDR3 sequence reads: CASTLGLGNTIYF. CDR3 bases: TGTGCCAGCACTCTGGGTCTTGGAAACACCATATATTTT.